This TCR beta chain was profiled in a study of T cell responses to AZD1222 COVID-19 vaccine. General study points: Just 5 or 6 AZD1222 recipients tested seropositive at baseline. Researchers report vaccine-associated CD4 TCRs spanning spike, with dominance at 160-218 and 743-854. Compared with day 0, the breadth and depth of the Spike-specific TCR repertoire rose significantly after two doses of AZD1222.

Data came from immunoSEQ multiplex PCR; TCRdb stores just in-frame clones and leaves some out. The sample has 150,000 to 200,000 clones, 85% to 95% seen once. This clone came up once. Its target is not known. Germline V gives CDR1 MGHDK, CDR2 SYGVNS. The CDR3 runs 15 residues. V was clipped by 3 bases and J by 4 bases; unmatched bases: 5. The source of this sequence is an adult who received the AZD1222 COVID-19 vaccine. The genes are TRBV25-1 and TRBJ1-5; TRBD1 matches at 8 bases. This sample comprised peripheral blood, obtained 28 days after the second AZD1222 dose. CDR3 sequence: CASSDGQGGNQPQHF. The CDR3 bases are TGTGCCAGCAGTGATGGACAGGGAGGAAATCAGCCCCAGCATTTT.